The source of this TCR beta chain is a study of shared clonotypes between healthy human individuals. Study outcomes and limitations: Sequencing depth was expected to affect clonotype sharing among donors. A few donors showed sharing of 4.5% to 6% of naive CD4 clonotypes. Non-shared clonotypes showed lower generation probabilities than clonotypes common to all four donors.

Note on this clone: Antigen unknown.

Some clones are missing from TCRdb's copy, which holds only in-frame ones; the method was immunoSEQ multiplex PCR. The table has more than 850,000 clones, 75% to 85% seen once; the top ten hold 0.5% to 0.6%. The sample taken for sequencing was memory CD4+ T cells from PBMCs. Subset denoted: CD45RA-negative fraction. This clonotype was sampled from a man aged 18-30 years in good health. Some clones in this sample may be carry-over from other donors' samples.

CDR3: CAISGSIYEQYF. The CDR3 DNA sequence: TGTGCCATCAGCGGCAGCATCTACGAGCAGTACTTC. The chain joins TRBV10-3 to TRBJ2-7, with unresolved D. V was pared by 6 bases and J by 3 bases, with 9 bases between. The V gene's germline CDR1 is ENHRY and CDR2 SYGVKD. This CDR3 contains 12 residues.